This T cell receptor (beta chain) was recorded in a study of OX40 agonist ivuxolimab in advanced cancers. With respect to this clone: Its target is not known.

Study observations and caveats: Clonal expansion was seen in CD4+ and CD8+ blood T cells by week 6 at 0.1 to 3.0 mg/kg.

The germline gives CDR1 MNHNY, CDR2 SVGAGI (reference sequence). This CDR3 contains 14 residues. J gave up 7 bases and V 6 bases, and 5 bases lay outside the gene matches. Clones were sequenced by immunoSEQ multiplex PCR, and TCRdb holds only the in-frame ones, with some missing. This table holds around 90,000 clones, roughly 84% found once. This receptor was taken from an adult with an advanced solid tumor such as melanoma, head and neck, liver or kidney cancer. The sample was CD4+ or CD8+ T cells sorted from blood, taken in a trial of the OX40 agonist ivuxolimab. This chain links TRBV6-6 with TRBJ1-6; 8 positions match TRBD1. Here the CDR3 DNA reads TGTGCCAGCAGGACCCCAGGGGGCAATTCACCCCTCCACTTT. This translates into CASRTPGGNSPLHF.